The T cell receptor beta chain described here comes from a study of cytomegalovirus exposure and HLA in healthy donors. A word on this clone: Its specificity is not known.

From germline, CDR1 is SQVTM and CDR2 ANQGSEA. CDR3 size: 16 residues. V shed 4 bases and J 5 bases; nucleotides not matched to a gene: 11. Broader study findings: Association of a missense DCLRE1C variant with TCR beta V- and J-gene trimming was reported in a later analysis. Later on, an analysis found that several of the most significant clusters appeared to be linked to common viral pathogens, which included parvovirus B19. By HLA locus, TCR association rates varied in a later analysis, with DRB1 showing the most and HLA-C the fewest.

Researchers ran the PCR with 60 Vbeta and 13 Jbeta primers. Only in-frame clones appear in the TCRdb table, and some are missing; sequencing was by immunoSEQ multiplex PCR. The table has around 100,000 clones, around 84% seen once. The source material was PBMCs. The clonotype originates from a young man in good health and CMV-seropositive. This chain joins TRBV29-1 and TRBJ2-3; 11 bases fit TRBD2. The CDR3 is CSVGGLAGGPGDTQYF. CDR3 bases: TGCAGCGTTGGGGGCTTAGCGGGAGGGCCCGGAGATACGCAGTATTTT.